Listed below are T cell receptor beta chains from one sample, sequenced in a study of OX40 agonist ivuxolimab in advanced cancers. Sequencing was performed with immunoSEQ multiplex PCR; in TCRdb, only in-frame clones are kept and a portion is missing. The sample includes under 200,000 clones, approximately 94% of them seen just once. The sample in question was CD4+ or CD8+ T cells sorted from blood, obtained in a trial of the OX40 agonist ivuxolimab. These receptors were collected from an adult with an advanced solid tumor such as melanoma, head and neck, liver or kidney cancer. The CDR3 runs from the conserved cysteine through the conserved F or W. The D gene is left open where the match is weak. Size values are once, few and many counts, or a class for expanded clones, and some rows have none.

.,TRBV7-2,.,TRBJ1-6,CASRVPGSSYNSPLHF,TGTGCCAGCAGAGTACCGGGAAGCTCCTATAATTCACCCCTCCACTTT
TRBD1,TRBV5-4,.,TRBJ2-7,CASSYTGTGYEQYF,TGTGCCAGCAGCTATACCGGGACAGGGTACGAGCAGTACTTC
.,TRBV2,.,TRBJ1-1,CASLQGPEAFF,TGTGCCAGCCTGCAGGGCCCTGAAGCTTTCTTT
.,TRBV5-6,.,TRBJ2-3,CASSLVYTDTQYF,TGTGCCAGCAGCTTGGTTTACACAGATACGCAGTATTTT
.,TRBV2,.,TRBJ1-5,CASSELWGNQPQHF,TGTGCCAGCAGCGAACTTTGGGGCAATCAGCCCCAGCATTTT
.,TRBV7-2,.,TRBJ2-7,CASSFNSGSVEQYF,TGTGCCAGCAGCTTTAACAGCGGGTCTGTGGAGCAGTACTTC
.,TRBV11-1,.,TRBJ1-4,CASSLVSRVDEKLFF,TGTGCCAGCAGCTTAGTTAGTCGGGTAGATGAAAAACTGTTTTTT
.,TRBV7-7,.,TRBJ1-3,CASSLDQRNTIYF,TGTGCCAGCAGCTTAGACCAGCGAAACACCATATATTTT
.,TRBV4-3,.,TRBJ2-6,CASSHLSSGANVLTF,TGCGCCAGCAGCCATCTGAGCTCTGGGGCCAACGTCCTGACTTTC
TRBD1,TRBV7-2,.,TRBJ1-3,CASSGRDSSGNTIYF,TGTGCCAGCAGCGGGCGGGACAGCTCTGGAAACACCATATATTTT
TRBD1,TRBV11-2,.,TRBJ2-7,CASSQGAPYEQYF,TGTGCCAGCAGCCAGGGGGCCCCCTACGAGCAGTACTTC
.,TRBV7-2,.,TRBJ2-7,CASSPHLWTATYEQYF,TGTGCCAGCAGCCCCCACCTTTGGACAGCGACCTACGAGCAGTACTTC
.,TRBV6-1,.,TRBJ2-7,CASSEGVRVDEQYF,TGTGCCAGCAGTGAAGGGGTGCGCGTAGACGAGCAGTACTTC
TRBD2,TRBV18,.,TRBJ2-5,CASFGGVQETQYF,TGTGCCAGCTTCGGGGGGGTACAAGAGACCCAGTACTTC
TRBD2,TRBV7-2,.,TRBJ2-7,CASSFPSGYEQYF,TGTGCCAGCAGCTTTCCTAGCGGCTACGAGCAGTACTTC
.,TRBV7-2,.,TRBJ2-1,CASSLAGRSSYNEQFF,TGTGCCAGCAGCTTAGCGGGGAGGAGCTCCTACAATGAGCAGTTCTTC
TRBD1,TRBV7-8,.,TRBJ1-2,CASSLLGQSYGYTF,TGTGCCAGCAGCTTACTGGGACAGTCCTATGGCTACACCTTC
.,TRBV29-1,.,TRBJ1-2,CSVENHYGYTF,TGCAGCGTTGAAAACCACTATGGCTACACCTTC
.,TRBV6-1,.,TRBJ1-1,CASSDPSKDTEAFF,TGTGCCAGCAGTGATCCGAGTAAGGACACTGAAGCTTTCTTT
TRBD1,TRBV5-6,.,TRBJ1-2,CASSPRTGIYTF,TGTGCCAGCAGCCCTCGGACAGGGATCTACACCTTC
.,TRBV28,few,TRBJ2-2,CASPRAGTGELFF,TGTGCCAGCCCCAGGGCGGGCACCGGGGAGCTGTTTTTT
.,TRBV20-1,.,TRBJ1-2,CSARDGGGYTF,TGCAGTGCTAGAGACGGGGGTGGCTACACCTTC
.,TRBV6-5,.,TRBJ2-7,CASSDIAGEQYF,TGTGCCAGCAGTGACATAGCTGGCGAGCAGTACTTC
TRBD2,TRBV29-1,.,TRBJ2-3,CSLPRGIHSDTQYF,TGCAGCTTACCGCGGGGGATTCATTCAGATACGCAGTATTTT
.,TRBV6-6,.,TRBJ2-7,CASSYHRAGSYEQYF,TGTGCCAGCAGTTATCACAGGGCGGGAAGCTACGAGCAGTACTTC
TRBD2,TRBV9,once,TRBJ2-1,CASSPLAGGRDEQFF,TGTGCCAGCAGCCCGCTAGCGGGGGGGCGAGATGAGCAGTTCTTC
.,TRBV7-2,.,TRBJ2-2,CASSPTGPGRLFF,TGTGCCAGCAGCCCGACAGGGCCCGGGAGGCTGTTTTTT
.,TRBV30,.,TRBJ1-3,CAWSVRTIFNGNTIYF,TGTGCCTGGAGTGTCCGCACGATTTTTAATGGAAACACCATATATTTT
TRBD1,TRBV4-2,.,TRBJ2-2,CASSPAETGPSGELFF,TGTGCCAGCAGCCCCGCTGAGACAGGGCCTTCCGGGGAGCTGTTTTTT
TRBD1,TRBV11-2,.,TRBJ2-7,CASSLSRGIPYEQYF,TGTGCCAGCAGCTTATCCAGGGGGATCCCCTACGAGCAGTACTTC
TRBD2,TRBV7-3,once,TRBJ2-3,CASSPQGTRGTDTQYF,TGTGCCAGCAGCCCCCAAGGGACTAGAGGCACAGATACGCAGTATTTT
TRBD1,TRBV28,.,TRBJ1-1,CASSSPGTGNTEAFF,TGTGCCAGCAGTTCCCCCGGGACAGGGAACACTGAAGCTTTCTTT
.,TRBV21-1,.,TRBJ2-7,CASPPLSGTAYEQYF,TGTGCCAGTCCACCCCTTTCCGGGACAGCTTACGAGCAGTACTTC
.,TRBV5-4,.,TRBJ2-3,CASSLGEGDTQYF,TGTGCCAGCAGCTTGGGAGAAGGAGATACGCAGTATTTT
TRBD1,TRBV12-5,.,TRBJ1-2,CASGFRQGEGNGYTF,TGTGCTAGTGGTTTCCGTCAGGGGGAGGGTAATGGCTACACCTTC
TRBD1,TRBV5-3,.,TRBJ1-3,CAPTGTGKDTIYF,TGTGCCCCTACCGGGACAGGTAAGGACACCATATATTTT
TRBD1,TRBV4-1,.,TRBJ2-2,CASSQDQAGGHTGELFF,TGCGCCAGCAGCCAAGATCAGGCAGGGGGTCACACCGGGGAGCTGTTTTTT
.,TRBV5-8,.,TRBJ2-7,CASSLVGEQYF,TGTGCCAGCAGCTTGGTGGGCGAGCAGTACTTC
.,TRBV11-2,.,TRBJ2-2,CASSLGFGGNTGELFF,TGTGCCAGCAGCTTGGGATTCGGGGGGAACACCGGGGAGCTGTTTTTT
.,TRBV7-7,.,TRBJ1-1,CASSTNENTEAFF,TGTGCCAGCAGTACAAACGAGAACACTGAAGCTTTCTTT
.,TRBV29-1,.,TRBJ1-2,CSGGGYTF,TGCAGCGGTGGGGGCTACACCTTC
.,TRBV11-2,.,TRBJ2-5,CASTSPGLQETQYF,TGTGCCAGCACCTCCCCCGGACTACAAGAGACCCAGTACTTC
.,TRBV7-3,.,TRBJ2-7,CASSLKGPPGADEQYF,TGTGCCAGCAGCTTAAAGGGGCCCCCAGGGGCCGACGAGCAGTACTTC
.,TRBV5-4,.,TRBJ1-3,CASTRGGGDSGNTIYF,TGTGCCAGCACCCGAGGTGGGGGAGACTCTGGAAACACCATATATTTT
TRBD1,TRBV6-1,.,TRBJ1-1,CASSTGGTEAFF,TGTGCCAGCAGCACAGGGGGAACTGAAGCTTTCTTT
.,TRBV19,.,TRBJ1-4,CASSRGARTSGGLNEKLFF,TGTGCCAGTAGTAGGGGGGCGAGGACCTCAGGTGGACTTAATGAAAAACTGTTTTTT
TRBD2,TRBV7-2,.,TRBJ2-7,CASSLASGTYEQYF,TGTGCCAGCAGCTTGGCTAGCGGCACCTACGAGCAGTACTTC
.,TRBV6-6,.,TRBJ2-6,CASYGISGANVLTF,TGTGCCAGCTATGGGATCTCTGGGGCCAACGTCCTGACTTTC
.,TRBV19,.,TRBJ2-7,CASSPVPGQIHYEQYF,TGTGCCAGTAGCCCAGTGCCGGGCCAAATCCACTACGAGCAGTACTTC
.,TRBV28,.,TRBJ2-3,CASSPNRDTQYF,TGTGCCAGCAGCCCAAACCGAGATACGCAGTATTTT
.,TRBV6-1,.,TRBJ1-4,CASRGVGVTNEKLFF,TGTGCCAGCAGGGGGGTTGGAGTAACTAATGAAAAACTGTTTTTT
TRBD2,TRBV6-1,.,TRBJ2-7,CASRLTSGRGYEQYF,TGTGCCAGCAGGCTAACTAGCGGGAGAGGCTACGAGCAGTACTTC
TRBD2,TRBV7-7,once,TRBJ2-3,CASSLGLLRTDTQYF,TGTGCCAGCAGCCTGGGACTACTCCGCACAGATACGCAGTATTTT
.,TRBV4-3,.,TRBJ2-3,CASSQVRGTDTQYF,TGCGCCAGCAGCCAAGTGCGGGGCACAGATACGCAGTATTTT
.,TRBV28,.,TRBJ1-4,CASRRTYQNEKLFF,TGTGCCAGCCGTAGGACGTATCAAAATGAAAAACTGTTTTTT
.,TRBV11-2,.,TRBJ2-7,CASSLPGSSIYEQYF,TGTGCCAGCAGCTTACCCGGCAGTTCCATCTACGAGCAGTACTTC
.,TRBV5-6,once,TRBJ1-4,CASSLIQATNEKLFF,TGTGCCAGCAGCTTGATACAAGCAACTAATGAAAAACTGTTTTTT
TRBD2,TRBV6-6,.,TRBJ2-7,CASSYSGSGIKYEQYF,TGTGCCAGCAGTTACTCGGGTAGCGGGATAAAGTACGAGCAGTACTTC
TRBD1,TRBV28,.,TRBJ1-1,CASRVPGQGRSEAFF,TGTGCCAGCAGAGTCCCGGGACAGGGGAGGTCGGAAGCTTTCTTT